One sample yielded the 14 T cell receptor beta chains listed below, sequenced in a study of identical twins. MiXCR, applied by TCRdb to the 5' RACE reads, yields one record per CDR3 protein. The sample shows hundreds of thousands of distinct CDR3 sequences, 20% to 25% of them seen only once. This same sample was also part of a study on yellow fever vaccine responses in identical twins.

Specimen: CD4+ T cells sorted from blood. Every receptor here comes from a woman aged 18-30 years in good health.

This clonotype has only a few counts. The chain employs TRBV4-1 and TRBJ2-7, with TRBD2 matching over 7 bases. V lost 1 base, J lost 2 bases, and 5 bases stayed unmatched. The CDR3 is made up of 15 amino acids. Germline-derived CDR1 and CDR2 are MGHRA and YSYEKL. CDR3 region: CASSQGLAAPYEQYF. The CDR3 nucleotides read TGCGCCAGCAGCCAAGGGCTAGCGGCCCCCTACGAGCAGTACTTC.

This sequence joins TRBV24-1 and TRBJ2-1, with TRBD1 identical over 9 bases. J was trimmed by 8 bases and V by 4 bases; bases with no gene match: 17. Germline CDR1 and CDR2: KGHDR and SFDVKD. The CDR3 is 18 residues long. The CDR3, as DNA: TGTGCCACCAGTGACCAGAACTCCGGGACAGGGTTGGGCTATGAGCAGTTCTTC. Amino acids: CATSDQNSGTGLGYEQFF.

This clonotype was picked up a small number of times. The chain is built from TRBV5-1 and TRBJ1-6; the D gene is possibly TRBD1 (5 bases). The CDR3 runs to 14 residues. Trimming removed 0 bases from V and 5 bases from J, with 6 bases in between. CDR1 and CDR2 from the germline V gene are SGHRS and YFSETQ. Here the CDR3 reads CASSLETDNSPLHF. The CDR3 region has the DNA TGCGCCAGCAGCTTGGAGACAGATAATTCACCCCTCCACTTT.

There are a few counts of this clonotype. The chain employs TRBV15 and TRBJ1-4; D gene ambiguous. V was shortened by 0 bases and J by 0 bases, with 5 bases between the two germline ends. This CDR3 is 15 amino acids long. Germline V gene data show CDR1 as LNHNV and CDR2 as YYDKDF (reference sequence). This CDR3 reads CATSRDPTTNEKLFF. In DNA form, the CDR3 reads TGTGCCACCAGCAGAGATCCCACAACTAATGAAAAACTGTTTTTT. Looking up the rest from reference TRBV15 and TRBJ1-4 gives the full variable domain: DAMVIQNPRYQVTQFGKPVTLSCSQTLNHNVMYWYQQKSSQAPKLLFHYYDKDFNNEADTPDNFQSRRPNTSFCFLDIRSPGLGDTAMYLCATSRDPTTNEKLFFGSGTQLSVL.

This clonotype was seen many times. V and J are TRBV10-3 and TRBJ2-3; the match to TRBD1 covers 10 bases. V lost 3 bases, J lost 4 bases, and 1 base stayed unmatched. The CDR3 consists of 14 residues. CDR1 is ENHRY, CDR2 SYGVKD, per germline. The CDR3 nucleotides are TGTGCCATCAGTGATGGGACAGGGGCAGATACGCAGTATTTT. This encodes CAISDGTGADTQYF.

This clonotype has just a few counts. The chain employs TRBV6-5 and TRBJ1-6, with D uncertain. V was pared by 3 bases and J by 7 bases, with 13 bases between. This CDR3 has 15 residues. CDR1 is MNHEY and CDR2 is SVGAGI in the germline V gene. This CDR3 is CASSYLRQQNSPLHF. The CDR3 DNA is TGTGCCAGCAGTTATTTGAGACAACAAAATTCACCCCTCCACTTT.

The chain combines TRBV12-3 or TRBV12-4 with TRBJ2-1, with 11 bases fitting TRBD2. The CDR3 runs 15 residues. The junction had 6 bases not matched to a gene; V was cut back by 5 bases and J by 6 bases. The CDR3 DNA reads TGTGCCAGCAGTGGCACTAGCGGGAGATTCAATGAGCAGTTCTTC. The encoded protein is CASSGTSGRFNEQFF.

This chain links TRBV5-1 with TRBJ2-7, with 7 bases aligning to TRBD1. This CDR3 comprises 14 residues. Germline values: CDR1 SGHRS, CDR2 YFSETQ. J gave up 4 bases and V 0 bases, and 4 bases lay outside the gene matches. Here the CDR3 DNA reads TGCGCCAGCAGCTTGGAGGGGGCAGTGTACGAGCAGTACTTC. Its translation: CASSLEGAVYEQYF.

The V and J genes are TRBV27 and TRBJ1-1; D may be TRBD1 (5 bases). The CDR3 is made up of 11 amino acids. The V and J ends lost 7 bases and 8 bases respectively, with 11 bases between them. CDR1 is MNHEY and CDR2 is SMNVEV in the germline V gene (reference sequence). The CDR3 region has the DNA TGTGCCAGCAACGAAGGGACCGAAGCTTTCTTT. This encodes CASNEGTEAFF.

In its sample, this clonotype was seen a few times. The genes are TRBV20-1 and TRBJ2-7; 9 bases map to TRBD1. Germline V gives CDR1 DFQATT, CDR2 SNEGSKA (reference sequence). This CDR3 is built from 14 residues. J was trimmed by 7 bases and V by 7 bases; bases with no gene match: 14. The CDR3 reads CSVGGTGFGGEQYF. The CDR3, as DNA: TGCAGTGTGGGAGGGACAGGGTTCGGGGGGGAGCAGTACTTC.

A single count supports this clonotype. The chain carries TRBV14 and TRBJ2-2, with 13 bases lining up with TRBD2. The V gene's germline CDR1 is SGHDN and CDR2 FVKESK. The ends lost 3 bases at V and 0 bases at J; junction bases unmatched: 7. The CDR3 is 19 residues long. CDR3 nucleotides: TGTGCCAGCAGCCACCAACTAGCGGGGGGGTTCGCGAACACCGGGGAGCTGTTTTTT. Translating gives CASSHQLAGGFANTGELFF.

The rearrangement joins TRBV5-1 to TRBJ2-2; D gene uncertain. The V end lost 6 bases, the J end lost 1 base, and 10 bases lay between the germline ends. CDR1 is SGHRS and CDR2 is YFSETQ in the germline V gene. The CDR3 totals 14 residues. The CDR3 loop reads CASKNSLNTGELFF. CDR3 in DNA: TGCGCCAGCAAGAACAGTCTGAACACCGGGGAGCTGTTTTTT.

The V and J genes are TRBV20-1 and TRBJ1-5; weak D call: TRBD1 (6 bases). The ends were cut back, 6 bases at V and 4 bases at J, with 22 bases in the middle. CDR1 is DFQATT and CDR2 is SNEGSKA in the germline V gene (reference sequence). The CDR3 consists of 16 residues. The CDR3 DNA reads TGCAGTGCCGAACCTTTACAGGGAGGCGGGAATCAGCCCCAGCATTTT. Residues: CSAEPLQGGGNQPQHF.

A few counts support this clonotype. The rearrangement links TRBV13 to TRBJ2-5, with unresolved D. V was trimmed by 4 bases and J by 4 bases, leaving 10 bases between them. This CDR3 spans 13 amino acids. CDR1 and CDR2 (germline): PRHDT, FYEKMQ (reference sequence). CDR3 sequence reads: CASSSPAGETQYF. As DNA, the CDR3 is TGTGCCAGCAGCTCCCCGGCCGGAGAGACCCAGTACTTC.